A selection of T cell receptor beta chains follows, all from one sample in a study of CD8 T cells in Susac syndrome. TCRdb reprocessed the immunoSEQ multiplex PCR reads with MiXCR, giving one entry per CDR3 protein. The sample lists 85,000 to 120,000 distinct CDR3 sequences, approximately 94% occurring once. The specimen was CD8+ T cells from PBMCs. Source of these receptors: a human donor with Susac syndrome. Each CDR3 is given with its conserved first and last residue. The D gene is left open where the match is weak.

j_gene: TRBJ2-5
d_gene: -
v_gene: TRBV3-1
CDR3aa: CASSQKGGHGTEETQYF

j_gene: TRBJ2-7
d_gene: -
v_gene: TRBV20-1
CDR3aa: CSAKPGEGISYEQYF

j_gene: TRBJ2-1
d_gene: TRBD1
v_gene: TRBV15
CDR3aa: CATSRGTQGPYNEQFF

j_gene: TRBJ1-1
d_gene: -
v_gene: TRBV7-9
CDR3aa: CASSSIGVGVTEAFF

j_gene: TRBJ2-5
d_gene: TRBD2
v_gene: TRBV6-6
CDR3aa: CASSSLAGGPQETQYF

j_gene: TRBJ2-7
d_gene: -
v_gene: TRBV27
CDR3aa: CASREPYPSYEQYF

j_gene: TRBJ2-1
d_gene: -
v_gene: TRBV4-1
CDR3aa: CASSQDRGLSYNEQFF

j_gene: TRBJ1-1
d_gene: -
v_gene: TRBV27
CDR3aa: CASSLVDPGTEAFF

j_gene: TRBJ2-1
d_gene: TRBD1
v_gene: TRBV9
CDR3aa: CASSENFPGTGASNEQFF

j_gene: TRBJ2-1
d_gene: TRBD2
v_gene: TRBV6-6
CDR3aa: CASSRLAPNEQFF

j_gene: TRBJ1-2
d_gene: -
v_gene: TRBV5-4
CDR3aa: CASSLNYGYTF

j_gene: TRBJ1-2
d_gene: -
v_gene: TRBV15
CDR3aa: CATGNEDGYTF

j_gene: TRBJ2-3
d_gene: TRBD2
v_gene: TRBV7-2
CDR3aa: CASSLEGGGYTDTQYF

j_gene: TRBJ2-7
d_gene: -
v_gene: TRBV15
CDR3aa: CATRSGSPISEQYF

j_gene: TRBJ1-5
d_gene: TRBD1
v_gene: TRBV13
CDR3aa: CASSWGQAGQPQHF

j_gene: TRBJ2-7
d_gene: TRBD1
v_gene: TRBV7-9
CDR3aa: CASSLSGQAYEQYF

j_gene: TRBJ2-5
d_gene: TRBD2
v_gene: TRBV27
CDR3aa: CASSGTSASETQYF

j_gene: TRBJ2-1
d_gene: TRBD1
v_gene: TRBV15
CDR3aa: CATSRDRTGDRSSYNEQFF

j_gene: TRBJ2-5
d_gene: -
v_gene: TRBV27
CDR3aa: CASRKLGLTVQETQYF

j_gene: TRBJ2-1
d_gene: -
v_gene: TRBV15
CDR3aa: CATSRDGGTLSYNEQFF

j_gene: TRBJ1-2
d_gene: -
v_gene: TRBV25-1
CDR3aa: CASSGDTRVRNYGYTF

j_gene: TRBJ2-5
d_gene: TRBD1
v_gene: TRBV20-1
CDR3aa: CSARQGMAQETQYF

j_gene: TRBJ2-1
d_gene: TRBD2
v_gene: TRBV4-3
CDR3aa: CASSQAGGAPNEQFF

j_gene: TRBJ2-3
d_gene: TRBD1
v_gene: TRBV25-1
CDR3aa: CASSSTGGDTQYF

j_gene: TRBJ1-5
d_gene: -
v_gene: TRBV7-9
CDR3aa: CASSLMDNQPQHF

j_gene: TRBJ2-5
d_gene: TRBD2
v_gene: TRBV27
CDR3aa: CASSTGGGDETQYF

j_gene: TRBJ1-5
d_gene: -
v_gene: TRBV3-1
CDR3aa: CASSTAMEQPQHF

j_gene: TRBJ1-1
d_gene: -
v_gene: TRBV12-3/TRBV12-4
CDR3aa: CASSLTLNTEAFF

j_gene: TRBJ2-3
d_gene: TRBD2
v_gene: TRBV10-3
CDR3aa: CAISTTESGGAADTQYF

j_gene: TRBJ1-2
d_gene: -
v_gene: TRBV29-1
CDR3aa: CSVEVGSIYGYTF

j_gene: TRBJ1-6
d_gene: -
v_gene: TRBV6-1
CDR3aa: CASSTSAPGSPLHF